The rows below give T cell receptor beta chains drawn from one sample of a study of T cell responses to AZD1222 COVID-19 vaccine. Repertoires were generated with immunoSEQ multiplex PCR, while TCRdb's copy carries only in-frame clones and drops some. The sample yields 110,000 to 150,000 clones, 80% to 90% seen once. The sample in question was peripheral blood, obtained on day 0 of AZD1222 vaccination. All receptors derive from an adult in good health. Each CDR3 is given with its conserved first and last residue. The D gene is left open where the match is weak. The size entry is marked missing in some rows and otherwise reads once, few, many or a size class.

d_call j_call clone_size v_call cdr3_aa cdr3_nt
. TRBJ1-5 . TRBV29-1 CSVGEGNQPQHF TGCAGCGTTGGCGAGGGCAATCAGCCCCAGCATTTT
. TRBJ1-1 . TRBV6-5 CASSYSRVSTEAFF TGTGCCAGCAGTTACTCCAGGGTAAGCACTGAAGCTTTCTTT
. TRBJ1-2 . TRBV2 CASSEEQETYYGYTF TGTGCCAGCAGTGAGGAACAGGAAACCTACTATGGCTACACCTTC
. TRBJ2-1 . TRBV15 CATSMSGRIYEQFF TGTGCCACCAGCATGAGTGGGAGGATCTATGAGCAGTTCTTC
. TRBJ2-7 . TRBV29-1 CSVEEGSSYEQYF TGCAGCGTTGAAGAGGGTAGCTCCTACGAGCAGTACTTC
TRBD1 TRBJ1-2 . TRBV28 CASTDGQGDYGYTF TGTGCCAGCACTGATGGACAGGGGGACTATGGCTACACCTTC
. TRBJ2-1 once TRBV27 CASSLDRPTYNEQFF TGTGCCAGCAGTTTAGACAGGCCCACCTACAATGAGCAGTTCTTC
. TRBJ1-4 . TRBV7-9 CASSPPTAGNEKLFF TGTGCCAGCAGCCCACCGACAGCGGGTAATGAAAAACTGTTTTTT
. TRBJ1-1 . TRBV27 CASSPPAGQGLVTEAFF TGTGCCAGCAGTCCCCCTGCAGGGCAGGGCCTGGTCACTGAAGCTTTCTTT
. TRBJ2-6 . TRBV4-1 CASSLTRVTTSGANVLTF TGCGCCAGCAGCCTCACTAGGGTTACCACCTCTGGGGCCAACGTCCTGACTTTC
. TRBJ2-5 . TRBV10-3 CAIRGQIQETQYF TGTGCCATCAGGGGCCAGATCCAAGAGACCCAGTACTTC
. TRBJ2-4 . TRBV5-8 CASSLPSPNIQYF TGTGCCAGCAGCTTACCGAGCCCCAACATTCAGTACTTC
. TRBJ1-1 once TRBV7-9 CASSRGAEAFF TGTGCCAGCAGCCGCGGCGCTGAAGCTTTCTTT
. TRBJ2-7 . TRBV12-3/TRBV12-4 CASGYSEQYF TGTGCCAGCGGGTACAGCGAGCAGTACTTC
. TRBJ1-5 . TRBV12-3/TRBV12-4 CASSTSNQPQHF TGTGCCAGCAGTACAAGCAATCAGCCCCAGCATTTT
TRBD1 TRBJ2-3 . TRBV3-1/TRBV3-2 CASRGDSYTDTQYF TGTGCCTCGAGAGGGGACAGCTACACAGATACGCAGTATTTT
. TRBJ1-1 . TRBV18 CASSPFVLNTEAFF TGTGCCAGCTCACCGTTTGTACTGAACACTGAAGCTTTCTTT
. TRBJ1-1 . TRBV20-1 CSARALDWAFF TGCAGTGCTAGAGCCCTGGATTGGGCTTTCTTT
TRBD1 TRBJ2-3 . TRBV2 CASLPGQSTDTQYF TGTGCCAGCCTCCCGGGACAGAGCACAGATACGCAGTATTTT
TRBD1 TRBJ2-2 few TRBV6-4 CASSRTGGNTGELFF TGTGCCAGCAGCCGGACAGGGGGCAACACCGGGGAGCTGTTTTTT
. TRBJ1-2 . TRBV5-5 CASSKDGFYGYTF TGTGCCAGCAGCAAGGACGGATTCTATGGCTACACCTTC
TRBD1 TRBJ2-7 . TRBV18 CASSPRQGVAYEQYF TGTGCCAGCTCACCACGCCAGGGGGTTGCCTACGAGCAGTACTTC
TRBD1 TRBJ1-2 once TRBV18 CASSPQGVSNYGYTF TGTGCCAGCTCACCCCAGGGGGTATCCAACTATGGCTACACCTTC
. TRBJ1-5 . TRBV18 CASSPPTGAGVSVQPQHF TGTGCCAGCTCACCACCGACGGGGGCGGGGGTGTCGGTTCAGCCCCAGCATTTT
. TRBJ1-1 . TRBV7-9 CASRKGQITEAFF TGTGCCAGCAGAAAAGGACAGATCACTGAAGCTTTCTTT
TRBD1 TRBJ1-1 . TRBV3-1/TRBV3-2 CASSQPGTGGNTEAFF TGTGCCAGCAGCCAACCAGGGACAGGGGGGAACACTGAAGCTTTCTTT
. TRBJ1-1 once TRBV27 CASSVGPATEAFF TGTGCCAGCAGCGTAGGGCCAGCCACTGAAGCTTTCTTT
. TRBJ1-5 . TRBV19 CASSIGAFQPQHF TGTGCCAGTAGTATCGGGGCCTTTCAGCCCCAGCATTTT
. TRBJ1-3 . TRBV7-8 CASSRHSGNTIYF TGTGCCAGCAGCCGGCACTCTGGAAACACCATATATTTT
. TRBJ2-1 . TRBV6-5 CASGSVYNEQFF TGTGCCAGCGGCAGCGTTTACAATGAGCAGTTCTTC
. TRBJ1-2 . TRBV12-3/TRBV12-4 CASSFSVAGYTF TGTGCCAGCAGTTTTTCGGTCGCAGGCTACACCTTC
. TRBJ2-7 . TRBV6-5 CASSPTRSGSYEQYF TGTGCCAGCAGTCCTACTAGGAGCGGCTCCTACGAGCAGTACTTC
. TRBJ1-2 . TRBV19 CASSIGTGGYYGYTF TGTGCCAGTAGTATAGGTACGGGGGGCTACTATGGCTACACCTTC
. TRBJ2-1 . TRBV9 CASSVWERSYNEQFF TGTGCCAGCAGCGTCTGGGAGAGGAGTTACAATGAGCAGTTCTTC
. TRBJ1-3 once TRBV18 CASSPSQGSGNTIYF TGTGCCAGCTCACCAAGTCAGGGATCTGGAAACACCATATATTTT
TRBD2 TRBJ2-1 . TRBV19 CASSRLAGLQEQFF TGTGCCAGTTCGAGACTAGCGGGATTACAGGAGCAGTTCTTC
. TRBJ2-3 . TRBV12-5 CASGLSRMGGERLRSTDTQYF TGTGCTAGTGGTTTGTCCCGCATGGGCGGAGAACGGTTGAGGAGCACAGATACGCAGTATTTT